This TCR beta chain was observed in a study of blood T cell repertoires in COVID-19. Background on the study: Spain, Italy and the United States supplied samples that represented acute and convalescent COVID-19. T cells, B-cell-depleted T cells, or PBMCs supplied cDNA or gDNA.

Per the original data handling: Estimates of nucleated cell counts were drawn from the amplification of reference gene primers. Repertoires were generated with immunoSEQ multiplex PCR, while TCRdb's copy carries only in-frame clones and drops some. From that table come the V and J calls and clone size; the DNA was used to work out D and trimming. In the table there are around 250,000 clones, over 65% of which are singletons. This CDR3 has 13 amino acids. Between the trimmed V and J ends, which lost 6 bases and 4 bases, there was a span of 10 bases. The V gene's germline CDR1 is MNHEY and CDR2 SVGAGI.

The V gene is TRBV6-5, the J gene TRBJ1-5; a weak D match, TRBD1 (5 bases). This sequence was found in a man aged 60 to 69 who had recovered from COVID-19. Input material: peripheral blood. CDR3 loop: CASREGLNQPQHF. DNA of the CDR3: TGTGCCAGCAGGGAGGGGTTGAATCAGCCCCAGCATTTT.